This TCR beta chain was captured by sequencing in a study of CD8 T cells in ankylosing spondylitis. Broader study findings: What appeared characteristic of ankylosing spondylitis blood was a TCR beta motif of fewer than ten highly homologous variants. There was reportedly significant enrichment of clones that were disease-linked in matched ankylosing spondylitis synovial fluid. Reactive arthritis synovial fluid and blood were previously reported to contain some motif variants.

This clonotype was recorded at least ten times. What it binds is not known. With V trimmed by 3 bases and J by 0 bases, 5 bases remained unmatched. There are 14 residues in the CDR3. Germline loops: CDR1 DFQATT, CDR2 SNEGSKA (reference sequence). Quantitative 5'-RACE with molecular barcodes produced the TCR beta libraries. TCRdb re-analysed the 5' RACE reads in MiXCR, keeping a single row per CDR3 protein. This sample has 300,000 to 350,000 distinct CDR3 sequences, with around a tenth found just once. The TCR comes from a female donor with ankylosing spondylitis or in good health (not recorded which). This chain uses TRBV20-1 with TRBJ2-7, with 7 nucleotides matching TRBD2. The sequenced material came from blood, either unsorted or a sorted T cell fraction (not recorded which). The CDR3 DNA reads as TGCAGTGCTAGTCCTAGCGGATTCTCCTACGAGCAGTACTTC. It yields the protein CSASPSGFSYEQYF.